These T cell receptor beta chains were read from a single sample in a study of OX40 agonist ivuxolimab in advanced cancers. Only in-frame clones appear in the TCRdb table, and some are missing; sequencing was by immunoSEQ multiplex PCR. The sample contains around 82,000 clones, approximately 88% of which appear only once. This sample comprised CD4+ or CD8+ T cells sorted from blood, obtained in a trial of the OX40 agonist ivuxolimab. The receptors shown here come from an adult with an advanced solid tumor such as melanoma, head and neck, liver or kidney cancer. Both conserved end residues are part of each CDR3. Each record gives: V gene, clone size, J gene, D gene, CDR3 DNA, CDR3 protein. D genes are given only for firm matches. Size is omitted from some rows. Given values are once, few, many or a class for expanded clones.

>TRBV27|NA|TRBJ1-2|NA
TGTGCCAGCAGTAGTTCGGGACTCCCATATGGCTACACCTTC
CASSSSGLPYGYTF
>TRBV27|once|TRBJ2-1|TRBD2
TGTGCCAGCAGTTTAAGCGGGAGTAACAATGAGCAGTTCTTC
CASSLSGSNNEQFF
>TRBV19|NA|TRBJ2-5|NA
TGTGCCAGTAGGCCGACAGACCGGTACCAAGAGACCCAGTACTTC
CASRPTDRYQETQYF
>TRBV5-4|NA|TRBJ2-2|NA
TGTGCCAGCAGCTTGGGGGGCAGGGAGCTGTTTTTT
CASSLGGRELFF
>TRBV5-1|NA|TRBJ1-5|NA
TGCGCCAGCAGCTCGGGCCTTAATCAGCCCCAGCATTTT
CASSSGLNQPQHF
>TRBV7-6|NA|TRBJ1-3|NA
TGTGCCAGCAGCCCGGACAAGAGCTCTGGAAACACCATATATTTT
CASSPDKSSGNTIYF
>TRBV9|once|TRBJ2-3|TRBD2
TGTGCCAGCAGCGCCCGGACTAGCGGGAGGTCGAGTGCAGATACGCAGTATTTT
CASSARTSGRSSADTQYF
>TRBV11-2|NA|TRBJ2-5|NA
TGTGCCAGCAGCTTGAGCGGTGGACCACAAGAGACCCAGTACTTC
CASSLSGGPQETQYF
>TRBV14|NA|TRBJ2-1|TRBD2
TGTGCCAGCAGCCAAGATCACGTGACTAGCGGGATCTCCCTATCCTACAATGAGCAGTTCTTC
CASSQDHVTSGISLSYNEQFF
>TRBV7-3|NA|TRBJ2-1|TRBD2
TGTGCCAGCAGCTCTATCCTAGCGGGGGTTGACAATGAGCAGTTCTTC
CASSSILAGVDNEQFF
>TRBV6-6|NA|TRBJ2-2|TRBD1
TGTGCCAGCAGTCAAATTAGACAGGGAGACACCGGGGAGCTGTTTTTT
CASSQIRQGDTGELFF
>TRBV29-1|NA|TRBJ2-3|TRBD2
TGCAGCGCGACTAGCGGGCTCTTTGTGAATACGCAGTATTTT
CSATSGLFVNTQYF
>TRBV5-1|once|TRBJ2-7|TRBD1
TGCGCCAGCAGCTCACCGGGACAGGGTTTATCCTACGAGCAGTACTTC
CASSSPGQGLSYEQYF
>TRBV11-3|few|TRBJ2-1|TRBD1
TGTGCCAGCAGCCCCAGCAGGGGGCCCTACAATGAGCAGTTCTTC
CASSPSRGPYNEQFF
>TRBV10-2|NA|TRBJ1-1|TRBD1
TGCGCCAGCAGTAACAGACAGGGCTACGCTGAAGCTTTCTTT
CASSNRQGYAEAFF
>TRBV5-6|NA|TRBJ2-1|TRBD1
TGTGCCAGCAGCTGGGGGACAGTCAATGAGCAGTTCTTC
CASSWGTVNEQFF
>TRBV7-9|NA|TRBJ2-1|NA
TGTGCCAGCAGCTTAAGTAGCGGAGTCTACAATGAGCAGTTCTTC
CASSLSSGVYNEQFF
>TRBV27|NA|TRBJ1-3|NA
TGTGCCAGCAGTCCCATGGTAGGGACTGGAAACACCATATATTTT
CASSPMVGTGNTIYF
>TRBV6-6|NA|TRBJ2-1|TRBD2
TGTGCCAGCAGTTACTCCGGGACTAGCGAATACAATGAGCAGTTCTTC
CASSYSGTSEYNEQFF
>TRBV4-1|NA|TRBJ2-1|TRBD1
TGCGCCAGCTCGGGCACTAAGACAGGGGGGTTGAGGAATGAGCAGTTCTTC
CASSGTKTGGLRNEQFF
>TRBV7-2|NA|TRBJ2-5|TRBD1
TGTGCCAGCAGCTTGTTAGGGACAGGGTCGGAGAAAGAGACCCAGTACTTC
CASSLLGTGSEKETQYF
>TRBV19|NA|TRBJ2-7|TRBD1
TGTGCCAGTAGTATGGGGACAGGGGGCTACGAGCAGTACTTC
CASSMGTGGYEQYF
>TRBV10-2|NA|TRBJ1-1|NA
TGCGCCAGCAGTGGGGGGATTGAAGCTTTCTTT
CASSGGIEAFF
>TRBV5-1|NA|TRBJ2-7|TRBD2
TGCGCCAGCAGAGTAGGGAGGGACTACGAGCAGTACTTC
CASRVGRDYEQYF
>TRBV5-6|once|TRBJ1-2|NA
TGTGCCAGCAGCGTGAGGGATTTATATGGCTACACCTTC
CASSVRDLYGYTF
>TRBV13|NA|TRBJ2-1|TRBD2
TGTGCCAGCAGCTCCGAGCTAGCGGTCTACTACAATGAGCAGTTCTTC
CASSSELAVYYNEQFF
>TRBV5-1|NA|TRBJ2-3|NA
TGCGCCAGCACCTTTTTCCCAGGGGACACAGATACGCAGTATTTT
CASTFFPGDTDTQYF
>TRBV2|NA|TRBJ2-7|NA
TGTGCCAGCAGTGAAGGATGGACCTACGAGCAGTACTTC
CASSEGWTYEQYF
>TRBV18|NA|TRBJ2-2|NA
TGTGCCAGCTCACCACTAGTCCCCGCGAACACCGGGGAGCTGTTTTTT
CASSPLVPANTGELFF
>TRBV7-9|NA|TRBJ2-3|NA
TGTGCCAGCAGCTTTAGCGGAAGGAGCACAGATACGCAGTATTTT
CASSFSGRSTDTQYF
>TRBV28|NA|TRBJ2-1|NA
TGTGCCAGCAGTTTCCCCAGATACAATGAGCAGTTCTTC
CASSFPRYNEQFF
>TRBV21-1|NA|TRBJ1-2|NA
TGTGCCAGCAGCACCGGGGGGGCGCGGGTTGAGGGCTACACCTTC
CASSTGGARVEGYTF
>TRBV10-3|NA|TRBJ2-7|TRBD1
TGTGCCGTGGGACAGGGTTACGAGCAGTACTTC
CAVGQGYEQYF
>TRBV30|few|TRBJ1-1|NA
TGTGCCTGGAGACTCACTGAAGCTTTCTTT
CAWRLTEAFF
>TRBV6-1|NA|TRBJ2-3|NA
TGTGCCAGCAGTGAAAGGGTGGGGACTCACCCCACAGATACGCAGTATTTT
CASSERVGTHPTDTQYF
>TRBV28|NA|TRBJ1-2|TRBD1
TGTGCCAGCAGTTTAATCGGGACAGCCTATGGCTACACCTTC
CASSLIGTAYGYTF
>TRBV28|NA|TRBJ1-1|NA
TGTGCCAGCAGCCTTCGGCGGGGGGGTGAAGCTTTCTTT
CASSLRRGGEAFF
>TRBV7-6|NA|TRBJ2-7|TRBD2
TGTGCCAGCAGCTTTCGCGGGACTAGCGGGATCAACTCCTACGAGCAGTACTTC
CASSFRGTSGINSYEQYF
>TRBV6-1|NA|TRBJ1-5|NA
TGTGCCAGCAGTGAGACGCCGGCCGTTTTGGATTCTCAGCCCCAGCATTTT
CASSETPAVLDSQPQHF
>TRBV4-2|once|TRBJ2-7|NA
TGTGCCAGCAGCTCCCGGGCCCTTAACAGGGAGACGTCCTACGAGCAGTACTTC
CASSSRALNRETSYEQYF
>TRBV11-2|NA|TRBJ2-7|TRBD2
TGTGCCAGCAGGGGGAGGGCGGGAGAGGTTGAGCAGTACTTC
CASRGRAGEVEQYF
>TRBV10-3|NA|TRBJ2-7|TRBD2
TGTGCCATCAGTGAGGGCGGGGGGGCCGAGCAGTACTTC
CAISEGGGAEQYF
>TRBV14|NA|TRBJ1-2|NA
TGTGCCAGCAGCCCGAATACCTGGACAGACTATGGCTACACCTTC
CASSPNTWTDYGYTF
>TRBV4-1|NA|TRBJ2-2|NA
TGCGCCAGCAGCCAAGAGTCTGGGCAGAAGAACACCGGGGAGCTGTTTTTT
CASSQESGQKNTGELFF
>TRBV27|NA|TRBJ1-6|NA
TGTGCCAGCAGTTTATCGGGAGGGTACGGCTCACCCCTCCACTTT
CASSLSGGYGSPLHF
>TRBV10-1|NA|TRBJ2-7|TRBD1
TGCGCCAGCTCCGGGACAGGGGAGCCCTACGAGCAGTACTTC
CASSGTGEPYEQYF
>TRBV5-1|NA|TRBJ2-2|NA
TGCGCCAGCAGCTCTGACACGACAGCCGGGGAGCTGTTTTTT
CASSSDTTAGELFF
>TRBV18|NA|TRBJ2-2|TRBD1
TGTGCCAGCTCACCGGTTCAGGGACAGTCCGGGGAGCTGTTTTTT
CASSPVQGQSGELFF